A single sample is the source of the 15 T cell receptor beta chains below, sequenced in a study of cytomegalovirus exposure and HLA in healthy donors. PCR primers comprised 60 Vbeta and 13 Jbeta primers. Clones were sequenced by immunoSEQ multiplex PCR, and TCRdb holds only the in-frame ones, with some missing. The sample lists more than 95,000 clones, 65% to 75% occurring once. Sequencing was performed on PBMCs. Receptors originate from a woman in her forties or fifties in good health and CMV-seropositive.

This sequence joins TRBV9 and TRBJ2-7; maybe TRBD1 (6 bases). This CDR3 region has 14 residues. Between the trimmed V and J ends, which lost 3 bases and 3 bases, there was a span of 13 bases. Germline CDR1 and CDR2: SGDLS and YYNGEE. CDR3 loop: CASSAPGESYEQYF. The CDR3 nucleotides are TGTGCCAGCAGCGCCCCAGGGGAAAGCTACGAGCAGTACTTC.

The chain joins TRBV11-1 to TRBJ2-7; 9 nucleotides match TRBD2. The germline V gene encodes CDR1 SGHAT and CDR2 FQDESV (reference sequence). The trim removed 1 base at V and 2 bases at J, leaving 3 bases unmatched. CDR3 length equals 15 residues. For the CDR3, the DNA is TGTGCCAGCAGCTTAGTCGGCGGGGGGGCCTACGAGCAGTACTTC. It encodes CASSLVGGGAYEQYF.

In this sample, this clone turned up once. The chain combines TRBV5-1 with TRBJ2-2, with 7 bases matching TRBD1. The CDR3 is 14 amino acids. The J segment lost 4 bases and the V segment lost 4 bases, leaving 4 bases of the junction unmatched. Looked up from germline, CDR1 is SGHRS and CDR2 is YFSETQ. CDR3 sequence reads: CASSEGAGTGELFF. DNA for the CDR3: TGCGCCAGCAGCGAGGGGGCGGGCACCGGGGAGCTGTTTTTT.

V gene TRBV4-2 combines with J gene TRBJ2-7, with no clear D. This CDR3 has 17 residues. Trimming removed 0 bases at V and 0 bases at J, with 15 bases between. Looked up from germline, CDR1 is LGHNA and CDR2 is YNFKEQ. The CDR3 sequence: CASSQDLGDASSYEQYF. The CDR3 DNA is TGTGCCAGCAGCCAAGATCTCGGAGACGCCAGCTCCTACGAGCAGTACTTC.

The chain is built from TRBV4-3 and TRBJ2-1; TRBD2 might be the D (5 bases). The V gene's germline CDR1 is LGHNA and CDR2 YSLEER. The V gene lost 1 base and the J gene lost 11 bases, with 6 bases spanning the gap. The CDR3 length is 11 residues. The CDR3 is CASSQAGKQFF. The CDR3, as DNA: TGCGCCAGCAGCCAAGCGGGAAAGCAGTTCTTC.

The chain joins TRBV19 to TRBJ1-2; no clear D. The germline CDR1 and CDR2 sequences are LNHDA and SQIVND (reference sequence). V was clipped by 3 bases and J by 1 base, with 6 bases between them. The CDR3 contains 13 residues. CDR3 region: CASSIEFNYGYTF. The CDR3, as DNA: TGTGCCAGTAGTATTGAGTTTAACTATGGCTACACCTTC.

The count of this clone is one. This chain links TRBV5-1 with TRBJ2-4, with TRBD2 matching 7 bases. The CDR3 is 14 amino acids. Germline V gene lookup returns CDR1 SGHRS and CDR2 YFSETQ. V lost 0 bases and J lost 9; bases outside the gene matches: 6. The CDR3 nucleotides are TGCGCCAGCAGCTTGGGGGGCAGGGAGGGCATTCAGTACTTC. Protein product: CASSLGGREGIQYF.

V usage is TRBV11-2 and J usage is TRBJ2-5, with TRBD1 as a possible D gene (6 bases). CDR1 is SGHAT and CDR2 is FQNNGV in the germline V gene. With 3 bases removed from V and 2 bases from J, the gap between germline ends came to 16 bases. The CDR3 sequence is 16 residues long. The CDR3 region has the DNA TGTGCCAGCAGCTTCCAACGGAGGACAGTTCAAGAGACCCAGTACTTC. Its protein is CASSFQRRTVQETQYF.

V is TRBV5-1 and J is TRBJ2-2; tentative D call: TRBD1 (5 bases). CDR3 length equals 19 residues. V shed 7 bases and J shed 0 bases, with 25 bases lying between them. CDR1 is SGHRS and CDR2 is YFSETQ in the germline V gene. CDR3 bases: TGCGCCAGCGGACCCGCGAGACAGTACCTTACCACGAACACCGGGGAGCTGTTTTTT. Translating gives CASGPARQYLTTNTGELFF.

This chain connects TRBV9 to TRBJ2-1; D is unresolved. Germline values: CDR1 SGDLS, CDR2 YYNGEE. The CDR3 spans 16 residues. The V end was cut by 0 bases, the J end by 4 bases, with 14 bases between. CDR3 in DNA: TGTGCCAGCAGCGTAGACATTAGCCGCCCTTACAATGAGCAGTTCTTC. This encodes CASSVDISRPYNEQFF.

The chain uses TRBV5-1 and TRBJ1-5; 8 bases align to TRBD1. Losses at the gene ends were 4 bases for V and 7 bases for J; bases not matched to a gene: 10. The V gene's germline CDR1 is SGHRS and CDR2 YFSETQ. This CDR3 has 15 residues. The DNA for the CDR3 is TGCGCCAGCAGCCCGGGACAGGTGGTCGGCCAGCCCCAGCATTTT. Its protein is CASSPGQVVGQPQHF.

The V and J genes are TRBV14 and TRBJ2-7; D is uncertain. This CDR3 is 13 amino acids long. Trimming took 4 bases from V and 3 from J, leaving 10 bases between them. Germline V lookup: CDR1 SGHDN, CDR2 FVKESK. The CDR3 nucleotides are TGTGCCAGCAGCCTCGGTTTTGGCTACGAGCAGTACTTC. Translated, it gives CASSLGFGYEQYF.

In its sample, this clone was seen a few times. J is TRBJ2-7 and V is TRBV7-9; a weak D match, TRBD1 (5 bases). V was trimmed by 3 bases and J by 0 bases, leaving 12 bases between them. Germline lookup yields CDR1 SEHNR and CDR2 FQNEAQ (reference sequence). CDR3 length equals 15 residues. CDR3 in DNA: TGTGCCAGCAGCTTGATAGGGGCTAGCTCCTACGAGCAGTACTTC. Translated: CASSLIGASSYEQYF.

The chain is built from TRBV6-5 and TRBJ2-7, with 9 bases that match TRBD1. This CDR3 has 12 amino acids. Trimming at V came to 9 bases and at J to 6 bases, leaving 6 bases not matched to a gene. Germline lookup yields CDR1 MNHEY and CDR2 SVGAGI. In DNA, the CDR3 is TGTGCCAGTCTCCGGGACAGGGTCGAGCAGTACTTC. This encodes CASLRDRVEQYF.

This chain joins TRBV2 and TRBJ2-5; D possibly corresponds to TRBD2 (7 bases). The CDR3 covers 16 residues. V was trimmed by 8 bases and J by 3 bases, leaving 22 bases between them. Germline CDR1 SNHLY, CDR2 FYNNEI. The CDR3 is CASAPLGGALKETQYF. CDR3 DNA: TGTGCCAGCGCTCCCCTTGGGGGGGCGCTAAAAGAGACCCAGTACTTC.